A single sample gave rise to the 10 T cell receptor beta chains below, sequenced in a study of T cell repertoires in cytomegalovirus infection. Their recognized antigens are unknown. TCRdb re-analysed the reads in MiXCR, keeping a single row per CDR3 protein. The table shows approximately 990,000 distinct CDR3 sequences, with roughly 30% occurring only once. This specimen was cultured CD8+ T cells from PBMCs, taken from culture after CMV antigen stimulation. The receptors were gathered from a human donor in good health (CMV status not recorded). Some clones in this sample may be carry-over from other donors' samples.

This clonotype is a singleton in its sample. The chain recombines TRBV18 with TRBJ2-7, with D unclear. CDR1 is KGHSH and CDR2 is LQKENI in the germline V gene. The CDR3 is 16 residues long. Trimming shortened V by 3 bases and J by 1 base, and 16 bases separated the two germline ends. In DNA, the CDR3 is TGTGCCAGCTCACCCGTTCGTTTGCAGAGGTCCTACGAGCAGTACTTC. The encoded protein is CASSPVRLQRSYEQYF.

The chain uses TRBV7-9 and TRBJ1-2; the D is unclear. V lost 3 bases to trimming and J lost 6 bases, with 11 bases between them. In germline, CDR1 is SEHNR, CDR2 FQNEAQ (reference sequence). This CDR3 region has 13 residues. The CDR3 coding sequence is TGTGCCAGCAGCTTCAAGTCTGAGGATGGCTACACCTTC. This encodes CASSFKSEDGYTF.

The table lists this clonotype with a few counts. J is TRBJ2-1 and V is TRBV5-1, with TRBD1 matching over 7 bases. Germline CDR1 and CDR2: SGHRS and YFSETQ. V trimming: 7 bases; J trimming: 8 bases; junction bases outside the gene matches: 6. The CDR3 covers 12 residues. The CDR3 is CASRLTGDEQFF. As DNA, the CDR3 is TGCGCCAGCCGTCTCACAGGGGATGAGCAGTTCTTC. Full variable domain (rest looked up from reference TRBV5-1 and TRBJ2-1): KAGVTQTPRYLIKTRGQQVTLSCSPISGHRSVSWYQQTPGQGLQFLFEYFSETQRNKGNFPGRFSGRQFSNSRSEMNVSTLELGDSALYLCASRLTGDEQFFGPGTRLTVL.

The rearrangement uses TRBV10-3 and TRBJ1-1; possible D gene TRBD1, 5 bases. CDR1 is ENHRY, CDR2 SYGVKD, per germline. The length of the CDR3 is 16 residues. With 8 bases removed from V and 2 bases from J, the gap between germline ends came to 21 bases. The CDR3 coding sequence is TGTGCCATCCGAGTCGGACCCACGAGGGGAAACACTGAAGCTTTCTTT. Amino acid sequence: CAIRVGPTRGNTEAFF.

The table lists this clonotype with a few counts. The gene calls are TRBV6-2 or TRBV6-3 and TRBJ2-3; maybe TRBD2 (6 bases). Per the germline V gene, CDR1 is MNHEY and CDR2 is SVGEGT. The length of the CDR3 is 15 residues. V lost 8 bases and J 2 bases, leaving 17 bases between the germline ends. Here the CDR3 reads CASGRGGAYTDTQYF. CDR3 coding DNA: TGTGCCAGCGGGCGTGGCGGGGCGTACACAGATACGCAGTATTTT.

The chain combines TRBV6-5 with TRBJ1-2, with D tentatively TRBD1 (5 bases). Trimming cost V 7 bases and J 6 bases, with 21 bases left between them. Germline CDR1 MNHEY, CDR2 SVGAGI. This CDR3 has 15 residues. The chain's CDR3 is CASTTRGGSEDGYTF. The CDR3 bases are TGTGCCAGCACTACGCGGGGGGGATCAGAGGATGGCTACACCTTC.

The sample holds a few counts of this clonotype. The chain is built from TRBV7-6 and TRBJ2-1; 10 bases match TRBD1. Germline V gene lookup returns CDR1 SGHVS and CDR2 FNYEAQ. The CDR3 contains 17 residues. Trimming removed 2 bases from V and 6 bases from J; junction bases left unmatched: 10. The CDR3 region is CASSLPRGQGVGNEQFF. The CDR3 nucleotides read TGTGCCAGCAGCTTACCCCGAGGACAGGGGGTTGGCAATGAGCAGTTCTTC.

This clonotype was seen at least ten times. The rearrangement uses TRBV7-9 and TRBJ1-6; no clear D gene. The CDR3 has 11 amino acids. V lost 4 bases to trimming and J lost 8 bases, with 3 bases between them. Germline-derived CDR1 and CDR2 are SEHNR and FQNEAQ (reference sequence). CDR3: CASSYYSPLHF. In DNA, the CDR3 is TGTGCCAGCAGCTACTATTCACCCCTCCACTTT. The variable domain in full, with the rest retrieved from reference TRBV7-9 and TRBJ1-6, is DTGVSQNPRHKITKRGQNVTFRCDPISEHNRLYWYRQTLGQGPEFLTYFQNEAQLEKSRLLSDRFSAERPKGSFSTLEIQRTEQGDSAMYLCASSYYSPLHFGNGTRLTVT.

The rearrangement joins TRBV29-1 to TRBJ1-2; no clear D. Germline V gives CDR1 SQVTM, CDR2 ANQGSEA. V was clipped by 1 base and J by 2 bases, with 14 bases between them. The CDR3 has 15 residues. This CDR3 is CSVEVGVGTNYGYTF. The CDR3 DNA reads TGCAGCGTTGAAGTGGGAGTGGGTACCAACTATGGCTACACCTTC.

This clonotype was seen a few times. The chain recombines TRBV5-1 with TRBJ2-1; D is uncertain. Germline loops: CDR1 SGHRS, CDR2 YFSETQ. V was clipped by 0 bases and J by 8 bases, with 15 bases between them. CDR3 length: 15 residues. This chain's CDR3 is CASSLALGAFYEQFF. The CDR3 nucleotides read TGCGCCAGCAGCTTGGCCCTTGGAGCTTTTTATGAGCAGTTCTTC.